This note documents a single T cell receptor (beta chain) sequence. These data come from a study of PD-1 blockade in classical Hodgkin lymphoma. Here immunoSEQ multiplex PCR was the method, and the copy in TCRdb shows in-frame clones only, minus some. The data contain approximately 110,000 clones, around 90% of them singletons. CDR1 and CDR2 from the germline V gene are LGHNA and YNFKEQ. Trimming took 5 bases from V and 2 from J, leaving 20 bases between them. The CDR3 length is 17 residues. Documented time point: cycle 4 day 1 (C4D1), after about 6 weeks of nivolumab. All the patients suffered relapse after autologous stem cell transplantation, and brentuximab vedotin exposure differed.

This receptor was obtained from a human donor with classical Hodgkin lymphoma. The sample in question was peripheral blood mononuclear cells (PBMCs), obtained before the fourth cycle of nivolumab. The rearrangement joins TRBV4-2 to TRBJ2-3; a possible D gene is TRBD1 (5 bases). The DNA of the CDR3 is TGTGCCAGCAGCTCAGGGCTCGCTGCCACCAACACAGATACGCAGTATTTT. Amino acid sequence: CASSSGLAATNTDTQYF.